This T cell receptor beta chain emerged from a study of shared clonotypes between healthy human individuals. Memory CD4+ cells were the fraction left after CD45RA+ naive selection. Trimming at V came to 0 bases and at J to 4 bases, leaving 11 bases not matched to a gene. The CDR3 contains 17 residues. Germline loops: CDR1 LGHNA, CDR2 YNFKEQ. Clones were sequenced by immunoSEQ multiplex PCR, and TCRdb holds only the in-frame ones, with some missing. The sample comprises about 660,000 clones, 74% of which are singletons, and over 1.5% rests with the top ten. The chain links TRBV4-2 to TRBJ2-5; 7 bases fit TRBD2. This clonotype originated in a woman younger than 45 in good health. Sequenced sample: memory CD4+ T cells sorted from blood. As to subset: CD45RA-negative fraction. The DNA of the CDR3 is TGTGCCAGCAGCCAAGACTATCTAGCGGCCTCCGGAGAGACCCAGTACTTC. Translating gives CASSQDYLAASGETQYF.